This is a list of T cell receptor beta chains from one sample in a study of regulatory T cells in long-lasting Graves disease. TCRdb fed the multiplex PCR reads into MiXCR, producing one record per CDR3 protein. The sample has fewer than 650,000 distinct CDR3 sequences, approximately 15% seen once. This same sample was also part of a study on T cells in Graves' hyperthyroidism and ophthalmopathy.

Material: peripheral blood mononuclear cells (PBMCs), obtained at new diagnosis, from a patient treated with antithyroid drugs. The source is a woman aged 30 to 39 with Graves disease. Each CDR3 is given with its conserved first and last residue. D genes are given only for firm matches. Not all rows give a size; the values are once, few, many and, for expanded clones, a class.

j_call clone_size d_call v_call cdr3_length cdr3_aa cdr3_nt
TRBJ2-1 many NA TRBV11-1 13 CASSLADEGEQFF TGTGCCAGCAGCTTAGCGGACGAGGGGGAGCAGTTCTTC
TRBJ2-7 many NA TRBV28 12 CASRGRLYEQYF TGTGCCAGCAGGGGGCGACTCTACGAGCAGTACTTC
TRBJ2-5 NA NA TRBV28 15 CASSRTFEGRVTQYF TGTGCCAGCAGCCGCACCTTCGAGGGGCGCGTGACCCAGTACTTC
TRBJ1-1 many NA TRBV15 17 CATSTRTGVPMNTEAFF TGTGCCACCAGCACCCGGACGGGCGTACCCATGAACACTGAAGCTTTCTTT
TRBJ1-2 NA NA TRBV28 14 CASSTRVRGYGYTF TGTGCCAGCAGTACCAGGGTTCGGGGGTATGGCTACACCTTC
TRBJ2-7 many TRBD1 TRBV27 17 CASSPGQGAPRNYEQYF TGTGCCAGCAGTCCTGGACAGGGGGCCCCCCGAAACTACGAGCAGTACTTC
TRBJ1-2 NA NA TRBV6-1 12 CASSEVGLGYTF TGTGCCAGCAGTGAAGTGGGGCTCGGCTACACCTTC
TRBJ2-7 NA TRBD1 TRBV2 14 CASSEAVQGNEQYF TGTGCCAGCAGTGAAGCCGTACAGGGGAACGAGCAGTACTTC
TRBJ2-1 few TRBD2 TRBV5-1 14 CASSMRERNNEQFF TGCGCCAGCAGCATGCGGGAGAGGAACAATGAGCAGTTCTTC
TRBJ1-1 NA NA TRBV29-1 8 CSVERAFF TGCAGCGTTGAACGGGCTTTCTTT
TRBJ2-1 many TRBD1 TRBV10-3 15 CAISPGDRDHNEQFF TGTGCCATCAGTCCCGGGGACAGGGACCACAATGAGCAGTTCTTC
TRBJ2-7 NA TRBD1 TRBV6-9 14 CASSWQGALAEQYF TGTGCCAGCAGTTGGCAGGGGGCGTTAGCCGAGCAGTACTTC
TRBJ1-1 many NA TRBV29-1 11 CSVRERGEAFF TGCAGCGTGAGGGAACGAGGTGAAGCTTTCTTT
TRBJ1-2 many NA TRBV5-1 12 CASRDNNYGYTF TGCGCCAGCCGGGACAATAACTATGGCTACACCTTC
TRBJ2-5 many TRBD2 TRBV28 14 CASSLSGGGETQYF TGTGCCAGCAGTCTTAGCGGGGGGGGAGAGACCCAGTACTTC
TRBJ2-1 many TRBD2 TRBV7-2 16 CASSLVVTSGYNEQFF TGTGCCAGCAGCTTAGTGGTGACTAGCGGGTACAATGAGCAGTTCTTC
TRBJ1-5 NA TRBD1 TRBV3-1 14 CASSQDAGGWTQHF TGTGCCAGCAGCCAGGACGCAGGGGGCTGGACCCAGCATTTT
TRBJ2-5 NA TRBD2 TRBV6-1 17 CASSRPGLAGDQETQYF TGTGCCAGCAGTCGACCGGGACTAGCGGGAGACCAAGAGACCCAGTACTTC
TRBJ1-1 many NA TRBV28 14 CASSFIGSRTKAFF TGTGCCAGCAGTTTTATAGGCAGCAGAACGAAAGCTTTCTTT
TRBJ2-3 NA TRBD2 TRBV20-1 14 CSDRDWGGTDTQYF TGCAGTGATAGAGATTGGGGGGGGACAGATACGCAGTATTTT
TRBJ2-3 few TRBD2 TRBV20-1 20 CSARDASPSGRGIWLDTQYF TGCAGTGCTAGAGACGCGTCTCCCAGCGGGAGGGGCATTTGGCTAGATACGCAGTATTTT
TRBJ2-1 few TRBD1 TRBV30 17 CAWSGEMGQGTFDEQFF TGTGCCTGGAGTGGGGAGATGGGACAGGGGACTTTCGATGAGCAGTTCTTC
TRBJ2-3 few TRBD1 TRBV5-1 15 CASSFGGQATDTQYF TGCGCCAGCAGCTTCGGGGGACAGGCCACAGATACGCAGTATTTT
TRBJ2-1 NA NA TRBV5-6 14 CAGSLELVDNEQFF TGTGCCGGCAGCTTGGAGCTAGTGGACAATGAGCAGTTCTTC
TRBJ2-1 many NA TRBV7-9 11 CASSLGPQQFF TGTGCCAGCAGCTTAGGGCCACAGCAGTTCTTC
TRBJ1-2 few TRBD1 TRBV6-1 16 CASSQTTGGADYGYTF TGTGCCAGCAGCCAAACCACAGGGGGCGCTGACTATGGCTACACCTTC
TRBJ1-1 many NA TRBV7-2 15 CASSTQTGLNTEAFF TGTGCCAGCAGCACCCAGACAGGCCTGAACACTGAAGCTTTCTTT
TRBJ2-1 many NA TRBV7-3 14 CASSLVHAAGEQFF TGTGCCAGCAGCTTAGTGCATGCGGCGGGTGAGCAGTTCTTC
TRBJ2-2 few NA TRBV7-3 16 CASSPRSSTNTGELFF TGTGCCAGCAGCCCCCGGAGCAGTACGAACACCGGGGAGCTGTTTTTT
TRBJ2-5 NA NA TRBV3-1 15 CASSQVSYSQETQYF TGTGCCAGCAGCCAAGTCTCATACAGTCAAGAGACCCAGTACTTC
TRBJ2-2 few NA TRBV11-2 17 CASSGGGASIFTGELFF TGTGCCAGCAGCGGAGGAGGGGCCAGTATATTCACCGGGGAGCTGTTTTTT
TRBJ1-1 NA NA TRBV7-2 14 CASSLGQENTEAFF TGTGCCAGCAGCTTAGGGCAGGAGAACACTGAAGCTTTCTTT
TRBJ2-1 many NA TRBV12-3/TRBV12-4 12 CASSSNEDEQFF TGTGCCAGCAGTTCAAATGAAGATGAGCAGTTCTTC
TRBJ2-2 few NA TRBV27 14 CASSSRLSVGELFF TGTGCCAGCAGCTCTCGGCTGTCCGTCGGGGAGCTGTTTTTT
TRBJ1-1 many TRBD1 TRBV10-3 15 CAISRTGGLGTEAFF TGTGCCATCAGTCGGACAGGGGGCTTGGGCACTGAAGCTTTCTTT
TRBJ2-1 NA NA TRBV20-1 16 CSARVSADSSYNEQFF TGCAGTGCTAGAGTTAGCGCTGATAGCTCCTACAATGAGCAGTTCTTC
TRBJ1-2 NA TRBD1 TRBV5-1 13 CASQTGEGYGYTF TGCGCCAGCCAAACAGGGGAGGGCTATGGCTACACCTTC
TRBJ2-1 few NA TRBV19 16 CASSTRGGSSYNEQFF TGTGCCAGTAGTACTAGAGGAGGGAGCTCCTACAATGAGCAGTTCTTC
TRBJ2-1 many TRBD2 TRBV7-9 15 CAIFEGLAYPNEQFF TGTGCCATCTTTGAGGGACTAGCGTATCCAAATGAGCAGTTCTTC
TRBJ2-3 few TRBD2 TRBV14 16 CASSQAPGGYTDTQYF TGTGCCAGCAGCCAAGCTCCGGGAGGGTACACAGATACGCAGTATTTT
TRBJ2-7 many NA TRBV7-8 15 CASSLSGTPTYEQYF TGTGCCAGCAGCCTCTCCGGGACGCCGACCTACGAGCAGTACTTC
TRBJ1-2 few NA TRBV20-1 14 CSAPDHGKNYGYTF TGCAGTGCCCCAGACCATGGCAAAAACTATGGCTACACCTTC
TRBJ2-7 few TRBD2 TRBV30 13 CAYLAGVSYEQYF TGTGCCTATCTAGCGGGGGTATCCTACGAGCAGTACTTC
TRBJ2-1 many NA TRBV28 16 CASSFVTGSSYNEQFF TGTGCCAGCAGCTTCGTGACTGGGAGCTCCTACAATGAGCAGTTCTTC
TRBJ2-1 few TRBD2 TRBV9 14 CASATSDNYNEQFF TGTGCCAGCGCAACTAGCGACAATTACAATGAGCAGTTCTTC
TRBJ2-5 many NA TRBV12-3/TRBV12-4 19 CASSLMERAGAVHGETQYF TGTGCCAGCAGTTTAATGGAACGGGCAGGGGCGGTTCATGGGGAGACCCAGTACTTC
TRBJ2-1 NA TRBD2 TRBV6-1 15 CASSRELAVVNEQFF TGTGCCAGCAGTAGGGAACTAGCGGTTGTAAATGAGCAGTTCTTC
TRBJ2-3 NA NA TRBV30 12 CAWSARVGTQYF TGTGCCTGGAGCGCCAGGGTGGGTACGCAGTATTTT
TRBJ1-4 NA NA TRBV19 16 CASSMGFRWISEKLFF TGTGCCAGTAGTATGGGGTTCCGTTGGATCTCTGAAAAACTGTTTTTT
TRBJ2-4 few NA TRBV19 14 CASSIGPGKNIQYF TGTGCCAGTAGTATCGGACCCGGAAAAAACATTCAGTACTTC
TRBJ2-7 few NA TRBV29-1 17 CSVEVTSAPPRLREQYF TGCAGCGTTGAAGTAACCAGTGCCCCCCCTCGTTTACGCGAGCAGTACTTC
TRBJ1-5 many NA TRBV10-3 13 CAISGTGSWPQHF TGTGCCATCAGTGGAACAGGGAGTTGGCCCCAGCATTTT
TRBJ2-7 many TRBD2 TRBV6-1 15 CASRVTHSGAYEQYF TGTGCCAGCAGGGTTACACACAGCGGGGCCTACGAGCAGTACTTC
TRBJ2-2 many NA TRBV5-1 14 CASSVVRDTGELFF TGCGCCAGCAGCGTCGTCCGGGACACCGGGGAGCTGTTTTTT
TRBJ1-3 few NA TRBV25-1 16 CASSEIGAGVGNTIYF TGTGCCAGCAGTGAGATCGGGGCAGGGGTGGGAAACACCATATATTTT
TRBJ1-5 many NA TRBV27 13 CASSLGRVQPQHF TGTGCCAGCAGTTTAGGTAGGGTTCAGCCCCAGCATTTT
TRBJ1-5 few NA TRBV19 15 CASSISGGVWEPQHF TGTGCCAGTAGTATTTCCGGTGGGGTTTGGGAGCCCCAGCATTTT
TRBJ2-2 NA NA TRBV11-3 13 CASSLQDTGELFF TGTGCCAGCAGCTTACAAGACACCGGGGAGCTGTTTTTT
TRBJ2-6 many NA TRBV28 16 CASSLGASSGANVLTF TGTGCCAGCAGTTTGGGGGCGAGCTCTGGGGCCAACGTCCTGACTTTC